The 10 T cell receptor beta chains given below trace back to one sample, sequenced in a study of blood T cells in healthy people across ages. Alongside a J-beta primer mix, a sample-barcoded 5' primer served in a second PCR lasting about 6 to 11 cycles. TCRdb independently ran MiXCR on the 5' RACE reads; one entry per CDR3 protein. The table records hundreds of thousands of distinct CDR3 sequences, about 34% of them present only once. Sequences were obtained from blood. The receptors stem from a woman aged 80 or older in good health.

This clonotype was observed a single time. Possible read error: a much larger clone is one base away. The rearrangement joins TRBV6-6 to TRBJ2-3; 9 bases match TRBD1. The CDR3 is 14 residues long. CDR1 and CDR2 (germline): MNHNY, SVGAGI (reference sequence). The CDR3 sequence is CANSYDRGTYTQYF. The CDR3, as DNA: TGTGCCAACAGTTACGACAGGGGGACCTATACGCAGTATTTT.

The chain carries TRBV30 and TRBJ1-2, with TRBD1 identical over 7 bases. This CDR3 has 11 amino acids. CDR1 is GTSNPN and CDR2 is SVGIG in the germline V gene (reference sequence). After removal of 5 bases from V and 7 bases from J, the junction contained 4 bases not matched to a gene. The CDR3 loop reads CAWGDRVGYTF. For the CDR3, the DNA is TGTGCCTGGGGAGACAGGGTTGGCTACACCTTC. The entire variable domain, with the rest obtained from reference TRBV30 and TRBJ1-2, is as follows: SQTIHQWPATLVQPVGSPLSLECTVEGTSNPNLYWYRQAAGRGLQLLFYSVGIGQISSEVPQNLSASRPQDRQFILSSKKLLLSDSGFYLCAWGDRVGYTFGSGTRLTVV.

In regard to this clonotype: One junction end does not reproduce the germline sequence, and a read error may be involved. The CDR3 protein is CASSAFSGGPRDMQYF. The CDR3 DNA reads TGTGCCAGCAGCGCCTTTAGCGGGGGGCCCAGGGATATGCAGTATTTT. This chain connects TRBV7-9 to TRBJ2-3; 10 bases are a match to TRBD2. CDR3 length: 16 amino acids. Germline V gene data show CDR1 as SEHNR and CDR2 as FQNEAQ (reference sequence).

Comments on this clonotype: One end of the junction varies from germline; a read error may be responsible. The CDR3 loop is CASSFPGGSFNERFF. CDR3 sequence (DNA): TGTGCCAGCAGCTTCCCGGGGGGAAGCTTCAATGAGCGGTTCTTC. The chain links TRBV5-6 to TRBJ2-1; 7 bases are shared with TRBD2. This CDR3 is 15 amino acids long. Germline loops: CDR1 SGHDT, CDR2 YYEEEE.

Points on this clonotype: Since a much larger clone is just one base distant, this may be a read error. The V and J genes are TRBV5-1 and TRBJ1-1; possibly TRBD1 for D (5 bases). The CDR3 extends over 15 amino acids. CDR1 is SGHRS, CDR2 YFSETQ, per germline. CDR3: CASSPLPGRNTGAFF. CDR3 coding DNA: TGCGCCAGCAGCCCCCTTCCGGGACGGAACACTGGAGCTTTCTTT.

This chain joins TRBV10-3 and TRBJ1-4, with D possibly being TRBD1 (5 bases). Germline V gene lookup returns CDR1 ENHRY and CDR2 SYGVKD. The V end lost 10 bases, the J end lost 8 bases, and 14 bases lay between the germline ends. This CDR3 comprises 12 residues. The CDR3, as DNA: TGTGCCACCTGGGACCCTGGGGAAAAACTGTTTTTT. It encodes CATWDPGEKLFF.

At least ten counts were recorded for this clonotype. This rearrangement joins TRBV29-1 to TRBJ2-7, with D maybe TRBD2 (5 bases). Trimming shortened V by 6 bases and J by 3 bases, and 9 bases separated the two germline ends. There are 11 residues in the CDR3. The germline V gene has CDR1 SQVTM and CDR2 ANQGSEA. As DNA, the CDR3 is TGCAGCGTGTGGACTCGCTACGAGCAGTACTTC. This codes for CSVWTRYEQYF.

This clonotype was detected many times. One junction end does not reproduce the germline sequence, and a read error may be involved. This chain links TRBV7-7 with TRBJ2-3; D possibly corresponds to TRBD1 (6 bases). The CDR3 is 14 amino acids. Germline lookup yields CDR1 SSHAT and CDR2 FNYEAQ (reference sequence). The CDR3 here is CASSLDSKSDTQYF. The DNA for the CDR3 is TGTGCTAGCAGCTTGGACAGCAAGTCGGATACGCAGTATTTT.

The sample holds many counts of this clonotype. J is TRBJ1-5 and V is TRBV12-3 or TRBV12-4, with D unresolved. V lost 5 bases to trimming and J lost 2 bases, with 10 bases between them. The CDR3 is 14 residues long. CDR3 sequence (DNA): TGTGCCAGCAGTCTTCAACGGGGCAATCAGCCCCAGCATTTT. Its translation: CASSLQRGNQPQHF.

In the case of this clonotype: A much more abundant neighbour one base away suggests this may be a read error. The chain employs TRBV12-3 or TRBV12-4 and TRBJ2-1; the match to TRBD1 covers 7 bases. The DNA end is more similar to TRBJ2-7, so the J call may be wrong. The CDR3 loop spans 14 amino acids. The CDR3 protein is CASSSRQGYNEQYF. DNA of the CDR3: TGTGCCAGCAGTTCCCGACAGGGTTACAATGAGCAGTACTTC.